These T cell receptor beta chains were read from a single sample in a study of blood T cell repertoires in COVID-19. Profiled with immunoSEQ multiplex PCR; TCRdb holds only in-frame clones, not every one. The sample includes about 230,000 clones, 70% to 90% of them seen just once. Sequencing was done on a sample of PBMCs or T cells enriched from blood (not recorded which). These TCRs come from a man aged 30-40 years who had recovered from COVID-19. Both conserved end residues are trimmed from each CDR3.

v_gene	j_gene	CDR3aa
TRBV7-9	TRBJ2-5	ASSFGPSGTQY
TRBV28	TRBJ1-2	ASSDRGSYGYT
TRBV19	TRBJ2-3	ASSIDAASAGGTDTQY
TRBV4-1	TRBJ1-2	ASSHWGANYGYT
TRBV19	TRBJ2-2	ASSQGLRGELF
TRBV9	TRBJ1-4	ASSVTPGQADEKLF
TRBV28	TRBJ2-7	ASSLPGTGNYEQY
TRBV7-2	TRBJ2-7	ASSTGLAREQY
TRBV30	TRBJ1-1	AWSFTGLEAF
TRBV11-2	TRBJ2-7	ASSLGGWLLEQY
TRBV11-2	TRBJ1-5	ASSQDIGPDQPQH
TRBV7-8	TRBJ1-5	ASSRQGYESNQPQH
TRBV5-6	TRBJ1-4	ASSQRGLGNEKLF
TRBV5-1	TRBJ2-1	ASCRLAGGHEQF
TRBV7-8	TRBJ1-6	ASSQGGRSNSPLH
TRBV28	TRBJ1-1	ASSLAGGGNTEAF